The entry that follows covers one T cell receptor (beta chain) sequence. It has no known antigen specificity. No qualities accompany the bases; no much larger clone lies one base away. From the germline V gene, CDR1 is LGHNA and CDR2 is YSLEER. After removal of 4 bases from V and 8 bases from J, the junction retains 7 bases not matched to a gene. Counted from cysteine to phenylalanine, this CDR3 has 15 amino acids. Only the CDR3 region is kept as DNA, spanning 45 bases read in frame from base 1. The sample's treatment or condition label, in plain terms: allogeneic hematopoietic cell transplantation with graft depleted of TCRalphabeta T cells and CD19 B cells. TCRalphabeta/CD19-depleted allogeneic hematopoietic cell grafts were given to the transplant recipients, all of whom were children. This record belongs to a study of T-cell reconstitution after alpha-beta-depleted transplantation in children (dated by TCRdb to the mid-2010s). Context from the whole study: Using TCR repertoire profiling, the study followed T-cell immune reconstitution in a quantitative way in children after TCRalphabeta/CD19-depleted allogeneic hematopoietic cell transplantation. The paper as a whole reports these results and caveats: The high TCRbeta diversity at day 60 in some patients was ascribed to recipient T cells and intrathymic progenitors that had survived conditioning. Over subsequent months, a decline in hyperexpanded clone frequencies was noted, and after one year, T-cell counts and TCRbeta diversity were mostly ascribed to newly produced T cells. About two months after transplant, the apparently early recovery of alphabetaT-cell counts reportedly depended on just several hundred clones that had expanded rapidly and came from non-depleted graft cells.

The method behind the library was PCR. Sequencing instrument: Illumina HiSeq 2500. Molecular barcoding was employed in the preparation of TCR libraries, with unique molecular identifiers being used to normalize TCRbeta repertoire quantification. TCRdb ran its own pipeline on the public reads, namely fastp trimming at Q25 and MiXCR clone calling, and kept in-frame beta chains. Each CDR3 protein gets just one entry, which takes the most common genes and DNA from the rows behind it. The sample table contains about 290,000 distinct CDR3 sequences; only one count was recorded for over 7% of them. About 9.1% of the sample lies in the top ten.

This TCR came from a female patient between 2 and 15 years old who had a stem cell transplant for Fanconi anemia, so the T cells may come from the graft donor. The rearranged chain carries TRBV4-3 and TRBJ1-6, with 8 junctional bases fitting TRBD1. This specimen consisted of peripheral blood, obtained 360 days after TCRalphabeta/CD19-depleted stem cell transplant. The CDR3 protein: CASSPLRGLDSPLHF. The bases read TGCGCCAGCAGCCCGCTCAGGGGGCTCGATTCACCCCTCCACTTT.